These 30 T cell receptor beta chains share one sample of origin, sequenced in a study of blood T cell repertoires in COVID-19. Libraries were prepared by immunoSEQ multiplex PCR; TCRdb keeps only in-frame clonotypes and omits some of them. Counted here are under 450,000 clones, approximately 80% occurring once; the ten biggest clones make up approximately 1%. The sequencing sample was made of peripheral blood. All receptors come from a human donor with acute or convalescent COVID-19. The donor label of this sample is uncertain.

The chain joins TRBV30 to TRBJ1-1, with 8 bases fitting TRBD1. V shed 4 bases and J 4 bases; nucleotides not matched to a gene: 11. Germline CDR1 is GTSNPN and CDR2 is SVGIG (reference sequence). The CDR3 has 15 residues. The CDR3 DNA reads as TGTGCCTGGAAAGGACGGGGACAGGTGGTCACTGAAGCTTTCTTT. Protein product: CAWKGRGQVVTEAFF.

The chain uses TRBV28 and TRBJ1-5, with D uncertain. The CDR3 extends over 14 amino acids. The germline CDR1 and CDR2 sequences are MDHEN and SYDVKM. Trimming left V 3 bases short and J 0 bases short, with 6 bases between. Here the CDR3 DNA reads TGTGCCAGCAGTTTCCAGTATAGCAATCAGCCCCAGCATTTT. Its translation: CASSFQYSNQPQHF.

The chain links TRBV28 to TRBJ2-7; 10 bases align to TRBD2. CDR1 is MDHEN and CDR2 is SYDVKM in the germline V gene. Trimming took 7 bases from V and 3 from J; bases not matched to a gene: 3. The CDR3 extends over 13 amino acids. The CDR3 DNA reads TGTGCCAGCAAAGCGGGAGGGCTCTACGAGCAGTACTTC. This encodes CASKAGGLYEQYF.

The chain has TRBV5-1 and TRBJ2-3; D might be TRBD1 (6 bases). This CDR3 is 13 amino acids long. Germline V gives CDR1 SGHRS, CDR2 YFSETQ. Trimming cost V 5 bases and J 0 bases, with 7 bases left between them. The CDR3 sequence: CASRQGSTDTQYF. CDR3 bases: TGCGCCAGCAGACAGGGCAGCACAGATACGCAGTATTTT.

The rearrangement links TRBV2 to TRBJ1-5, with a tentative D call TRBD1 (5 bases). Germline lookup yields CDR1 SNHLY and CDR2 FYNNEI. There are 15 residues in the CDR3. V lost 8 bases and J 1 base, leaving 15 bases between the germline ends. The CDR3: CASSWRGLSNQPQHF. CDR3 DNA sequence: TGTGCCAGCTCGTGGAGGGGTTTGAGCAATCAGCCCCAGCATTTT.

This rearrangement joins TRBV2 to TRBJ1-5; 10 bases agree with TRBD1. V lost 1 base to trimming and J lost 5 bases; unmatched junction nucleotides: 2. Germline V lookup: CDR1 SNHLY, CDR2 FYNNEI. The CDR3 is 15 amino acids. CDR3 region: CASSEGGTGDQPQHF. CDR3 in DNA: TGTGCCAGCAGTGAAGGGGGGACAGGGGATCAGCCCCAGCATTTT. The full variable domain, rest sourced from reference TRBV2 and TRBJ1-5, is EPEVTQTPSHQVTQMGQEVILRCVPISNHLYFYWYRQILGQKVEFLVSFYNNEISEKSEIFDDQFSVERPDGSNFTLKIRSTKLEDSAMYFCASSEGGTGDQPQHFGDGTRLSIL.

The chain uses TRBV5-1 and TRBJ2-7; weak D call: TRBD1 (6 bases). The CDR3 has 13 residues. V was trimmed by 4 bases and J by 1 base, leaving 9 bases between them. CDR1 and CDR2 (germline): SGHRS, YFSETQ. The CDR3 DNA reads TGCGCCAGCAGCACCGGACAGTCCTACGAGCAGTACTTC. Amino acid sequence: CASSTGQSYEQYF.

This rearrangement joins TRBV29-1 to TRBJ2-1; TRBD2 matches at 8 bases. Germline lookup yields CDR1 SQVTM and CDR2 ANQGSEA. With V trimmed by 1 base and J by 1 base, 15 bases remained unmatched. The CDR3 runs 19 residues. The CDR3 nucleotides are TGCAGCGTTGAAGCCTCCGCAACTAGCGGCCTTCGTTCCTACAATGAGCAGTTCTTC. The encoded protein is CSVEASATSGLRSYNEQFF.

Comments on this clone: The junction departs from germline at one end; a sequencing error may be responsible. The rearrangement uses TRBV5-1 and TRBJ1-1, with D hard to call. The CDR3 spans 14 residues. The germline V gene encodes CDR1 SGHRS and CDR2 YFSETQ. The CDR3 coding sequence is TGCGCCAGCGGCTTTGACCGGGTGAACACTGAAGCTTTCTTT. This translates into CASGFDRVNTEAFF.

The chain links TRBV6-5 to TRBJ2-7; weak D call: TRBD2 (5 bases). The CDR3 has 13 residues. V was pared by 0 bases and J by 3 bases, with 6 bases between. Germline V gene lookup returns CDR1 MNHEY and CDR2 SVGAGI. The CDR3 is CASSYSDFYEQYF. DNA for the CDR3: TGTGCCAGCAGTTACTCGGACTTCTACGAGCAGTACTTC.

This clone has more than one count but fewer than ten. The chain joins TRBV6-5 to TRBJ2-7; TRBD1 aligns across 10 bases. Per germline, CDR1 MNHEY and CDR2 SVGAGI. V trimming: 6 bases; J trimming: 3 bases; junction bases outside the gene matches: 8. The CDR3 has 15 amino acids. CDR3 coding DNA: TGTGCCAGCAGCACCACCGGGACAGGGGTCTACGAGCAGTACTTC. It is translated as CASSTTGTGVYEQYF.

The chain carries TRBV3-1 (or the pseudogene TRBV3-2) and TRBJ2-5; D gene ambiguous. The V end was cut by 0 bases, the J end by 6 bases, with 8 bases between. Germline CDR1 and CDR2: LGHDT and YNNKEL (reference sequence). This CDR3 contains 13 residues. The CDR3 here is CASSQDAAKTQYF. The CDR3 region has the DNA TGTGCCAGCAGCCAAGATGCGGCAAAGACCCAGTACTTC.

The chain links TRBV3-1 (or the pseudogene TRBV3-2) to TRBJ1-1, with TRBD1 matching 8 bases. CDR1 and CDR2 from the germline V gene are LGHDT and YNNKEL (reference sequence). The CDR3 loop spans 16 amino acids. J lost 5 bases, V lost 4 bases, and 12 bases had no gene match. The CDR3 nucleotides are TGTGCCAGCAGCCCCCCTCGACAGGGGCTTACAACTGAAGCTTTCTTT. It is translated as CASSPPRQGLTTEAFF.

J is TRBJ2-1 and V is TRBV10-3; no clear D gene. This CDR3 is 14 amino acids long. The V and J ends lost 7 bases and 1 base respectively, with 11 bases between them. Germline V gene sequence: CDR1 ENHRY, CDR2 SYGVKD. CDR3 in amino acids: CAIKRLVSYNEQFF. The CDR3 region has the DNA TGTGCCATCAAACGCCTAGTTTCCTACAATGAGCAGTTCTTC.

V gene TRBV2 combines with J gene TRBJ1-1; D not resolved. The V and J ends lost 3 bases and 0 bases respectively, with 8 bases between them. Germline values: CDR1 SNHLY, CDR2 FYNNEI. The CDR3 length is 14 residues. The CDR3 sequence is CASSDRFVNTEAFF. DNA of the CDR3: TGTGCCAGCAGTGATCGGTTTGTGAACACTGAAGCTTTCTTT.

The CDR3 DNA reads TGTGCCAGCAGCGCGAACCGGGGACAGGGTACTGAAGCTTTCTTT. It is translated as CASSANRGQGTEAFF. The chain has TRBV11-2 and TRBJ1-1; 9 bases agree with TRBD1. V shed 5 bases, J shed 5 bases, and the junction held 9 bases outside the gene matches. The CDR3 loop spans 15 amino acids. The germline V gene encodes CDR1 SGHAT and CDR2 FQNNGV.

This clone has only a few counts. This rearrangement joins TRBV3-1 (or the pseudogene TRBV3-2) to TRBJ1-1; D gene uncertain. The CDR3 has 15 amino acids. The V and J ends lost 1 base and 4 bases respectively, with 13 bases between them. Looked up from germline, CDR1 is LGHDT and CDR2 is YNNKEL (reference sequence). DNA for the CDR3: TGTGCCAGCAGCCAAGGGCAGGTACAGTTCACTGAAGCTTTCTTT. Translating it yields CASSQGQVQFTEAFF.

Notes on this clone: In the same sample, other DNA sequences code for this CDR3. The chain combines TRBV11-3 with TRBJ2-7; maybe TRBD1 (6 bases). Trimming took 3 bases from V and 3 from J, leaving 15 bases between them. CDR1 and CDR2 (germline): SGHNT, YENEEA. This CDR3 is built from 15 residues. This CDR3 is CASSLGQGWIYEQYF. The CDR3 bases are TGTGCCAGCAGCTTGGGGCAGGGGTGGATCTACGAGCAGTACTTC. The full variable domain, rest sourced from reference TRBV11-3 and TRBJ2-7, is EAGVVQSPRYKIIEKKQPVAFWCNPISGHNTLYWYLQNLGQGPELLIRYENEEAVDDSQLPKDRFSAERLKGVDSTLKIQPAELGDSAVYLCASSLGQGWIYEQYFGPGTRLTVT.

CDR3 sequence: CSVDEGAANYGYTF. Here the CDR3 DNA reads TGCAGCGTTGATGAGGGCGCAGCTAACTATGGCTACACCTTC. The rearrangement links TRBV29-1 to TRBJ1-2; D not resolved. The CDR3 has 14 residues. From germline, CDR1 is SQVTM and CDR2 ANQGSEA. V was clipped by 3 bases and J by 0 bases, with 11 bases between them.

This clone has only one observation. The rearrangement joins TRBV5-1 to TRBJ2-2; 8 bases align to TRBD1. The CDR3 has 14 amino acids. The germline CDR1 and CDR2 sequences are SGHRS and YFSETQ. J lost 7 bases, V lost 4 bases, and 6 bases had no gene match. The CDR3 DNA sequence: TGCGCCAGCAGCCGATCCAGGGGGCGCGGGGAGCTGTTTTTT. As protein: CASSRSRGRGELFF.

This sequence joins TRBV28 and TRBJ1-2, with 10 nucleotides matching TRBD1. J lost 5 bases, V lost 5 bases, and 5 bases had no gene match. This CDR3 is built from 14 residues. Germline CDR1 reads MDHEN; CDR2 reads SYDVKM. The CDR3 loop reads CASSGDRGLYGYTF. CDR3 bases: TGTGCCAGCAGTGGGGACAGGGGACTTTATGGCTACACCTTC.

The genes are TRBV19 and TRBJ1-2; D remains ambiguous. With 3 bases removed from V and 2 bases from J, the gap between germline ends came to 7 bases. Germline CDR1 LNHDA, CDR2 SQIVND (reference sequence). This CDR3 is 13 amino acids long. CDR3 DNA sequence: TGTGCCAGTAGTATTCAGGCGAACTATGGCTACACCTTC. Translated: CASSIQANYGYTF. Based on the CDR3 plus reference TRBV19 and TRBJ1-2, the full variable domain is DGGITQSPKYLFRKEGQNVTLSCEQNLNHDAMYWYRQDPGQGLRLIYYSQIVNDFQKGDIAEGYSVSREKKESFPLTVTSAQKNPTAFYLCASSIQANYGYTFGSGTRLTVV.

The chain couples TRBV10-2 to TRBJ2-7, with TRBD1 matching over 8 bases. With 4 bases clipped from V and 1 base from J, the junction kept 6 bases outside the gene matches. The CDR3 length is 15 residues. Germline CDR1 and CDR2: WSHSY and SAAADI. The CDR3 DNA follows: TGCGCCAGCAGTGCGGTAGGGACAGGATCCTACGAGCAGTACTTC. As protein: CASSAVGTGSYEQYF.

Turning to this clone: The sample carries other DNA sequences with the same CDR3. The chain has TRBV18 and TRBJ2-1; no firm D call. V dropped 1 base and J dropped 1 base, with 8 bases sitting between them. Germline loops: CDR1 KGHSH, CDR2 LQKENI. This CDR3 contains 15 residues. CDR3 region: CASSPLPSSYNEQFF. CDR3 in DNA: TGTGCCAGCTCACCACTCCCCTCGTCCTACAATGAGCAGTTCTTC.

The chain uses TRBV6-5 and TRBJ1-1; unclear D gene. Germline V gives CDR1 MNHEY, CDR2 SVGAGI. Between the trimmed V and J ends, which lost 6 bases and 1 base, there was a span of 9 bases. The length of the CDR3 is 13 residues. In DNA, the CDR3 is TGTGCCAGCAGCGCCCGGGAGAACACTGAAGCTTTCTTT. Translated, it gives CASSARENTEAFF.

V usage is TRBV7-9 and J usage is TRBJ2-1; D possibly corresponds to TRBD2 (6 bases). The germline gives CDR1 SEHNR, CDR2 FQNEAQ (reference sequence). The V end lost 5 bases, the J end lost 2 bases, and 16 bases lay between the germline ends. The CDR3 spans 16 residues. The CDR3 DNA sequence: TGTGCCAGCAGCCGAACTATAGCGGCAGCCTACAATGAGCAGTTCTTC. Translating gives CASSRTIAAAYNEQFF.

The chain employs TRBV11-2 and TRBJ2-7, with TRBD2 matching 8 bases. The CDR3 sequence is 15 residues long. Trimming at V came to 0 bases and at J to 9 bases, leaving 10 bases not matched to a gene. Germline V lookup: CDR1 SGHAT, CDR2 FQNNGV. The CDR3 DNA reads TGTGCCAGCAGCTTAGAAGGGACTAGTCCTCGGGGGCAGTACTTC. It is translated as CASSLEGTSPRGQYF.

This clone was found a few times. This chain connects TRBV7-9 to TRBJ2-7; D possibly corresponds to TRBD1 (5 bases). The CDR3 spans 15 residues. From germline, CDR1 is SEHNR and CDR2 FQNEAQ (reference sequence). Deletions cut 4 bases from V and 3 bases from J, with 16 bases between. CDR3 residues: CASSSGLSGFYEQYF. In nucleotides, the CDR3 is TGTGCCAGCAGCTCAGGCCTCTCAGGGTTCTACGAGCAGTACTTC.

This chain links TRBV6-5 with TRBJ2-5; TRBD1 matches at 7 bases. Germline values: CDR1 MNHEY, CDR2 SVGAGI. This CDR3 has 14 amino acids. Trimming cost V 9 bases and J 7 bases; bases outside gene matches: 14. This CDR3 is CASHGTVDGGTQYF. The DNA of the CDR3 is TGTGCCAGTCACGGGACAGTCGACGGTGGGACCCAGTACTTC.

This chain joins TRBV18 and TRBJ2-7; 8 bases agree with TRBD1. Germline V lookup: CDR1 KGHSH, CDR2 LQKENI. The CDR3 extends over 15 amino acids. V gave up 0 bases and J gave up 4 bases; unmatched junction bases: 5. DNA of the CDR3: TGTGCCAGCTCACCACCGGGACAGGCCATTTACGAGCAGTACTTC. Translated: CASSPPGQAIYEQYF. The full variable domain, in which reference TRBV18 and TRBJ2-7 provide the parts outside the CDR3, is NAGVMQNPRHLVRRRGQEARLRCSPMKGHSHVYWYRQLPEEGLKFMVYLQKENIIDESGMPKERFSAEFPKEGPSILRIQQVVRGDSAAYFCASSPPGQAIYEQYFGPGTRLTVT.